A selection of T cell receptor beta chains follows, all from one sample in a study of shared clonotypes between healthy human individuals. The assay was immunoSEQ multiplex PCR, and TCRdb's table has in-frame clones only and misses some. Of around 510,000 clones listed, around 78% are singletons. The specimen sequenced was PBMCs. These TCRs come from a woman between 35 and 50 years old in good health. Some clones in this sample may be carry-over from other donors' samples. The CDR3 runs from the conserved cysteine through the conserved F or W. Fields, in order: CDR3 length, J gene, V gene, CDR3 protein.

length: 13; J: TRBJ2-2; V: TRBV11-3; CDR3: CASSYTNTGELFF
length: 16; J: TRBJ2-1; V: TRBV28; CDR3: CASSVAGLADYNEQFF
length: 18; J: TRBJ2-3; V: TRBV2; CDR3: CASSEAWGLAGGIDTQYF
length: 13; J: TRBJ2-3; V: TRBV2; CDR3: CASSDLAGDTQYF
length: 18; J: TRBJ2-1; V: TRBV7-2; CDR3: CASSWTGSTSGRAFEQFF
length: 17; J: TRBJ2-3; V: TRBV6-1; CDR3: CASSEVLAGVGGNTQYF
length: 15; J: TRBJ2-7; V: TRBV5-4; CDR3: CASSSPMSSDYEQYF
length: 17; J: TRBJ1-5; V: TRBV11-2; CDR3: CASSLGRERPSNQPQHF
length: 14; J: TRBJ2-5; V: TRBV2; CDR3: CASTERSGGETQYF
length: 14; J: TRBJ1-4; V: TRBV30; CDR3: CAWNSGTEGEKLFF
length: 15; J: TRBJ2-3; V: TRBV4-1; CDR3: CASSQEGGVLNTQYF
length: 15; J: TRBJ2-7; V: TRBV10-3; CDR3: CAISEWDRGPYEQYF
length: 15; J: TRBJ2-2; V: TRBV30; CDR3: CAWSASPAGTGELFF
length: 15; J: TRBJ1-2; V: TRBV27; CDR3: CASSSAGTGTSGYTF
length: 15; J: TRBJ2-2; V: TRBV6-5; CDR3: CASSFRTANTGELFF
length: 15; J: TRBJ2-7; V: TRBV7-2; CDR3: CASSLEAGGWYEQYF
length: 15; J: TRBJ1-2; V: TRBV19; CDR3: CASRTSGTFLSGYTF
length: 14; J: TRBJ2-6; V: TRBV19; CDR3: CASSMGIGANVLTF
length: 13; J: TRBJ1-1; V: TRBV7-9; CDR3: CASSLEGGTEAFF
length: 15; J: TRBJ1-2; V: TRBV28; CDR3: CASSLSGTGGYGYTF
length: 14; J: TRBJ2-7; V: TRBV4-3; CDR3: CASSQAAGAYEQYF
length: 14; J: TRBJ2-7; V: TRBV30; CDR3: CAWRLAGNSYEQYF
length: 15; J: TRBJ2-7; V: TRBV5-1; CDR3: CASSLPGQGALEQYF
length: 14; J: TRBJ2-2; V: TRBV2; CDR3: CASSHGPPGGELFF
length: 15; J: TRBJ2-6; V: TRBV29-1; CDR3: CSVVQDPSGANVLTF
length: 15; J: TRBJ2-2; V: TRBV5-1; CDR3: CASSLLTGGTGELFF
length: 13; J: TRBJ1-1; V: TRBV28; CDR3: CASSLVRNTEAFF
length: 15; J: TRBJ1-2; V: TRBV9; CDR3: CASSVGATPDYGYTF
length: 14; J: TRBJ2-3; V: TRBV5-1; CDR3: CASSLWGLKGPQYF
length: 16; J: TRBJ1-6; V: TRBV25-1; CDR3: CASSQTTGWPSPPLHF
length: 13; J: TRBJ2-3; V: TRBV6-1; CDR3: CASRGPGTDTQYF
length: 14; J: TRBJ2-1; V: TRBV10-3; CDR3: CAISERGVITEQFF
length: 14; J: TRBJ2-3; V: TRBV29-1; CDR3: CSVEGDRNTDTQYF
length: 16; J: TRBJ1-2; V: TRBV5-1; CDR3: CASSKVVAASIYGYTF
length: 13; J: TRBJ2-5; V: TRBV5-1; CDR3: CASSLGQKETQYF
length: 14; J: TRBJ2-6; V: TRBV5-1; CDR3: CASSLEAGANVLTF
length: 15; J: TRBJ2-2; V: TRBV11-3; CDR3: CASSLVGGDTGELFF
length: 14; J: TRBJ2-1; V: TRBV9; CDR3: CASSVGQGWGEQFF
length: 14; J: TRBJ2-1; V: TRBV4-1; CDR3: CASSQSEIYNEQFF
length: 14; J: TRBJ1-2; V: TRBV10-3; CDR3: CAISAETGGYGYTF
length: 15; J: TRBJ2-4; V: TRBV28; CDR3: CASSWRLPAKNIQYF
length: 13; J: TRBJ1-4; V: TRBV2; CDR3: CASSSGRDEKLFF
length: 17; J: TRBJ1-2; V: TRBV4-1; CDR3: CASSQDEGDGRYRGYTF
length: 11; J: TRBJ1-1; V: TRBV7-2; CDR3: CASSSYTEAFF
length: 15; J: TRBJ2-2; V: TRBV9; CDR3: CASSVAGVNTGELFF
length: 15; J: TRBJ2-2; V: TRBV29-1; CDR3: CSVGPGLISTGELFF
length: 14; J: TRBJ1-2; V: TRBV7-8; CDR3: CASSFSSTGYGYTF
length: 12; J: TRBJ2-7; V: TRBV28; CDR3: CARRPETYEQYF
length: 15; J: TRBJ2-5; V: TRBV6-1; CDR3: CASSDSFGKKETQYF
length: 14; J: TRBJ2-7; V: TRBV5-4; CDR3: CASSLVGKDYEQYF
length: 13; J: TRBJ2-7; V: TRBV27; CDR3: CASSFGQGAKQYF
length: 13; J: TRBJ2-7; V: TRBV6-1; CDR3: CASIGQGSWEQYF
length: 14; J: TRBJ2-2; V: TRBV7-9; CDR3: CASSFGYTTGELFF
length: 14; J: TRBJ1-3; V: TRBV7-6; CDR3: CASSRQGTGNTIYF
length: 17; J: TRBJ2-7; V: TRBV27; CDR3: CASSLRLAGGPPYEQYF
length: 18; J: TRBJ2-5; V: TRBV11-2; CDR3: CASSLSNGLGGAQETQYF
length: 12; J: TRBJ2-1; V: TRBV27; CDR3: CASSLRGNEQFF
length: 13; J: TRBJ1-1; V: TRBV9; CDR3: CASSVGVGSEAFF